What follows describes a single TCR beta chain. Its antigen is not known. The data are from a study of long-term antiretroviral therapy in people with HIV. Study in general: Of all samples, the earliest predate the 2015 immediate-ART recommendation by about a decade. Findings and caveats of the study: HIV repertoires showed narrower CDR3 length ranges than controls.

The study drew at least one pre-ART and at least two post-ART PBMC samples from every donor. The run of the v3.0 immunoSEQ assay was at survey level. About 35,000-55,000 T-cell genomes per sample were the sequencing target. Using immunoSEQ multiplex PCR, the repertoire was profiled, and TCRdb retains in-frame clones only, with some absent. The data show about 14,000 clones, nearly 90% seen once. The ends lost 0 bases at V and 2 bases at J; junction bases unmatched: 11. The CDR3 loop spans 17 amino acids. Germline loops: CDR1 SGHDT, CDR2 YYEEEE. Sequenced here: unsorted PBMCs, sampled 6.2 years after starting antiretroviral therapy. The chain combines TRBV5-6 with TRBJ2-7; 7 bases are a match to TRBD2. This receptor was obtained from a man in his forties with HIV. The CDR3 nucleotides read TGTGCCAGCAGCTTGGTTCCTAGCGGCACGTTCACCTACGAGCAGTACTTC. This codes for CASSLVPSGTFTYEQYF.